This TCR beta chain was profiled in a study of T cell repertoires in cytomegalovirus infection. TCRdb re-derived calls from the reads in MiXCR, one entry per CDR3 protein. The data show 560,000 or so distinct CDR3 sequences, approximately 15% seen once. The CDR3 runs 20 residues. V gave up 4 bases and J gave up 0 bases; unmatched junction bases: 11. Germline CDR1 reads SGDLS; CDR2 reads YYNGEE. V is TRBV9 and J is TRBJ2-6; 12 nucleotides line up with TRBD2. The TCR originated in a human donor in good health (CMV status not recorded). Some clones in this sample may be carry-over from other donors' samples. Sequencing was performed on CD8+ T cells from PBMCs. CDR3 nucleotides: TGTGCCAGCAGCTCACAGACTAGCGGGAGTTCGTACTCTGGGGCCAACGTCCTGACTTTC. This gives the protein CASSSQTSGSSYSGANVLTF.